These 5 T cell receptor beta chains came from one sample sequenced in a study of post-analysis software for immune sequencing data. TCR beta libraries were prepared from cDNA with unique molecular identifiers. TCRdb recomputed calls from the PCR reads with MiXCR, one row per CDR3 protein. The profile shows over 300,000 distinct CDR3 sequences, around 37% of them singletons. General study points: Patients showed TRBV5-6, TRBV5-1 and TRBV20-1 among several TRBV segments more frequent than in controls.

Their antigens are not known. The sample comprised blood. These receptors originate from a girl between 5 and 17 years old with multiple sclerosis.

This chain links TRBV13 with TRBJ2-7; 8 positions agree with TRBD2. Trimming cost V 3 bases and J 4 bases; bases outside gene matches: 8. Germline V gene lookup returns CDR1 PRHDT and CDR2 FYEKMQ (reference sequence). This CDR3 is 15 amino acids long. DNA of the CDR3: TGTGCCAGCAGCTTTCGTCCGGGGGGGCCTTACGAGCAGTACTTC. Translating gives CASSFRPGGPYEQYF.

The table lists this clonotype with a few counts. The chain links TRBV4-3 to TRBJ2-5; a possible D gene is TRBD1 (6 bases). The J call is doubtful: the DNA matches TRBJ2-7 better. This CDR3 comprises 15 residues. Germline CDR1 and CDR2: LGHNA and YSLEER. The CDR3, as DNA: TGCGCCAGCAGCCAAGAGAAGCAGGGGAGCTACGAGCAGTACTTC. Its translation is CASSQEKQGSYEQYF.

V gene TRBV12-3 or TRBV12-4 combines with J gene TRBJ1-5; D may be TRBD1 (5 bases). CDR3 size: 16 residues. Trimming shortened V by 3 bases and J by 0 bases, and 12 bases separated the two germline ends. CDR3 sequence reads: CASSFFGTDSNQPQHF. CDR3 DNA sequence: TGTGCCAGCAGTTTTTTCGGGACGGATAGCAATCAGCCCCAGCATTTT.

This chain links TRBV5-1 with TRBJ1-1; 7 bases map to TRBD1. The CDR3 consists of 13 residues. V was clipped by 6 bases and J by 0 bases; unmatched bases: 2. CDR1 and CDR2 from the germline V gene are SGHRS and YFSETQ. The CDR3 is CASIGTVNTEAFF. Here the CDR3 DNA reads TGCGCCAGCATCGGGACAGTGAACACTGAAGCTTTCTTT.

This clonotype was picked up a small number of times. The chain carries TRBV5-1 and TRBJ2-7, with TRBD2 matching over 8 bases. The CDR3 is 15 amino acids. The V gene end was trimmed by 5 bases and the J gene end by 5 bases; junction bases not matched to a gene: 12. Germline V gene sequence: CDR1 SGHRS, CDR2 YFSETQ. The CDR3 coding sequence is TGCGCCAGCAGGCAAACCGGGACTAGTTTTAACGAGCAGTACTTC. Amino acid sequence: CASRQTGTSFNEQYF. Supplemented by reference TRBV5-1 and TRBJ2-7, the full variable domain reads KAGVTQTPRYLIKTRGQQVTLSCSPISGHRSVSWYQQTPGQGLQFLFEYFSETQRNKGNFPGRFSGRQFSNSRSEMNVSTLELGDSALYLCASRQTGTSFNEQYFGPGTRLTVT.